The 16 T cell receptor beta chains below were found in one sample sequenced in a study of blood T cell repertoires in COVID-19. Here immunoSEQ multiplex PCR was the method, and the copy in TCRdb shows in-frame clones only, minus some. The data show hundreds of thousands of clones, 86% seen once. The sequencing input was peripheral blood. The receptors stem from a woman under 40 with active or convalescent COVID-19.

The V call is TRBV27, the J call TRBJ2-4, with D possibly matching TRBD1 (5 bases). The CDR3 length is 16 residues. The V and J ends lost 5 bases and 0 bases respectively, with 14 bases between them. Germline V lookup: CDR1 MNHEY, CDR2 SMNVEV (reference sequence). CDR3 nucleotide sequence: TGTGCCAGCAGTCCCCGACAGATTCTAGCCAAAAACATTCAGTACTTC. This codes for CASSPRQILAKNIQYF.

This clone was observed a few times. This chain connects TRBV5-1 to TRBJ1-3; the D gene is possibly TRBD1 (5 bases). Trimming took 0 bases from V and 0 from J, leaving 10 bases between them. The CDR3 is 16 amino acids. CDR1 and CDR2 from the germline V gene are SGHRS and YFSETQ. This chain's CDR3 is CASSLAGTTSGNTIYF. CDR3 in DNA: TGCGCCAGCAGCTTGGCTGGGACTACCTCTGGAAACACCATATATTTT.

In the case of this clone: The sample has other DNA sequences that encode this CDR3 too. CDR3 sequence reads: CSVGQGTTEAFF. CDR3 nucleotide sequence: TGCAGCGTAGGACAGGGAACCACTGAAGCTTTCTTT. The chain recombines TRBV29-1 with TRBJ1-1; 8 nucleotides line up with TRBD1. J gave up 4 bases and V 6 bases, and 4 bases lay outside the gene matches. The germline V gene encodes CDR1 SQVTM and CDR2 ANQGSEA. The CDR3 length is 12 residues.

The gene calls are TRBV7-9 and TRBJ1-1; TRBD1 is a possible D gene (5 bases). The CDR3 is 15 residues long. Looked up from germline, CDR1 is SEHNR and CDR2 is FQNEAQ (reference sequence). V shed 5 bases and J shed 0 bases, with 13 bases lying between them. CDR3 protein: CASSPTQGLNTEAFF. In DNA, the CDR3 is TGTGCCAGCAGCCCCACGCAGGGCCTGAACACTGAAGCTTTCTTT.

The chain carries TRBV3-1 (or the pseudogene TRBV3-2) and TRBJ2-7, with D possibly TRBD1 on 8 matching bases. The CDR3 extends over 16 amino acids. The germline V gene has CDR1 LGHDT and CDR2 YNNKEL (reference sequence). Trimming removed 1 base from V and 3 bases from J, with 16 bases in between. The CDR3 DNA reads TGTGCCAGCAGCCAAGGAGGGGGGGACAGGTTCTACGAGCAGTACTTC. This translates into CASSQGGGDRFYEQYF.

This clone was recorded many times. Here the CDR3 reads CASSSGTGARSRNSPLHF. The DNA of the CDR3 is TGTGCCAGCAGCTCAGGGACAGGGGCTAGGTCACGAAATTCACCCCTCCACTTT. The genes are TRBV27 and TRBJ1-6, with 10 bases aligning to TRBD1. V was pared by 6 bases and J by 7 bases, with 15 bases of the junction left unmatched. This CDR3 is built from 18 residues. The germline CDR1 and CDR2 sequences are MNHEY and SMNVEV (reference sequence).

This clone appeared a few times. The V call is TRBV6-1, the J call TRBJ1-6; the match to TRBD1 covers 10 bases. This CDR3 spans 15 amino acids. Germline assignment: CDR1 MNHNS and CDR2 SASEGT. Trimming took 2 bases from V and 9 from J; bases not matched to a gene: 4. This chain's CDR3 is CASSEPGQGFSPLHF. The CDR3 region has the DNA TGTGCCAGCAGTGAACCGGGACAGGGGTTTTCACCCCTCCACTTT.

The chain employs TRBV6-4 and TRBJ1-2; the D gene is possibly TRBD1 (5 bases). V was shortened by 8 bases and J by 7 bases, with 35 bases between the two germline ends. Germline CDR1 reads MRHNA; CDR2 reads SNTAGT. The CDR3 consists of 19 residues. CDR3 nucleotides: TGTGCCAGCCCTTTCGTGGTCAACCGAGTGGGGCCAGGGTCATCTGGCTACACCTTC. This encodes CASPFVVNRVGPGSSGYTF.

The rearrangement joins TRBV6-1 to TRBJ1-2; TRBD1 is a possible D gene (5 bases). The CDR3 spans 11 residues. Germline loops: CDR1 MNHNS, CDR2 SASEGT. V was clipped by 3 bases and J by 6 bases, with 5 bases between them. The CDR3 DNA reads as TGTGCCAGCAGTGACAGGGATGGCTACACCTTC. Translating gives CASSDRDGYTF.

J is TRBJ2-7 and V is TRBV5-1, with D unclear. CDR1 is SGHRS, CDR2 YFSETQ, per germline. Deletions cut 4 bases from V and 4 bases from J, with 21 bases between. The CDR3 is made up of 16 amino acids. The CDR3 coding sequence is TGCGCCAGCAGCCCCCCCGGTACAGAGATGGGTTACGAGCAGTACTTC. Its protein is CASSPPGTEMGYEQYF.

The genes are TRBV4-1 and TRBJ1-1, with unresolved D. Germline loops: CDR1 MGHRA, CDR2 YSYEKL. The CDR3 contains 13 residues. The ends were cut back, 4 bases at V and 11 bases at J, with 17 bases in the middle. The DNA for the CDR3 is TGCGCCAGCAGCCCGGCGGGCGGTCGTGGGGCTTTCTTT. Translated: CASSPAGGRGAFF.

Comments on this clone: A much larger clone lies a single base off, so this may be a read error. This specimen includes other DNA sequences encoding the same CDR3. The J gene is TRBJ1-1, the V gene TRBV6-1; the match to TRBD1 covers 7 bases. This CDR3 is 14 amino acids long. V trimming: 3 bases; J trimming: 1 base; junction bases outside the gene matches: 2. The germline V gene encodes CDR1 MNHNS and CDR2 SASEGT. The CDR3 nucleotides read TGTGCCAGCAGTGAGAGGACAGGGAACACTGAAGCTTTCTTT. Protein sequence: CASSERTGNTEAFF.

The gene calls are TRBV9 and TRBJ1-6; 9 bases map to TRBD1. There are 15 residues in the CDR3. With 1 base clipped from V and 8 bases from J, the junction kept 4 bases outside the gene matches. CDR1 is SGDLS and CDR2 is YYNGEE in the germline V gene. CDR3 DNA: TGTGCCAGCAGCGTACACAGGGGGCGAGATTCACCCCTCCACTTT. Its protein product is CASSVHRGRDSPLHF.

The chain uses TRBV19 and TRBJ1-1, with D tentatively TRBD1 (6 bases). With 6 bases removed from V and 4 bases from J, the gap between germline ends came to 15 bases. This CDR3 has 14 amino acids. Germline assignment: CDR1 LNHDA and CDR2 SQIVND (reference sequence). The CDR3, as DNA: TGTGCCAGTAGCCAGACAGGCCCAAGCACTGAAGCTTTCTTT. This gives the protein CASSQTGPSTEAFF. The whole variable domain, filled in from reference TRBV19 and TRBJ1-1, reads DGGITQSPKYLFRKEGQNVTLSCEQNLNHDAMYWYRQDPGQGLRLIYYSQIVNDFQKGDIAEGYSVSREKKESFPLTVTSAQKNPTAFYLCASSQTGPSTEAFFGQGTRLTVV.

J is TRBJ1-5 and V is TRBV7-9, with D hard to call. V was cut by 5 bases and J by 0 bases, with 8 bases left in between. The CDR3 has 14 amino acids. CDR1 and CDR2 (germline): SEHNR, FQNEAQ (reference sequence). The CDR3, as DNA: TGTGCCAGCAGCCCGACTGATAGCAATCAGCCCCAGCATTTT. Translated: CASSPTDSNQPQHF. The full variable domain, with the rest looked up from reference TRBV7-9 and TRBJ1-5, is DTGVSQNPRHKITKRGQNVTFRCDPISEHNRLYWYRQTLGQGPEFLTYFQNEAQLEKSRLLSDRFSAERPKGSFSTLEIQRTEQGDSAMYLCASSPTDSNQPQHFGDGTRLSIL.

This clone has a single count. The genes are TRBV5-4 and TRBJ2-5; 9 positions match TRBD2. V dropped 1 base and J dropped 5; count of bases not matched to a gene: 6. From germline, CDR1 is SGHNT and CDR2 YYREEE (reference sequence). The length of the CDR3 is 15 residues. The CDR3 reads CASSLPSGISETQYF. The CDR3 DNA follows: TGTGCCAGCAGCTTGCCTAGCGGGATATCGGAGACCCAGTACTTC.